This T cell receptor (beta chain) is from a study of cytomegalovirus exposure and HLA in healthy donors. Study-wide results and limits: A list of 150 to 200 TCR beta chains associated with cytomegalovirus was given. Researchers reported from a later analysis that most CMV-associated TCR beta chains appeared HLA-restricted. Productive rates of about 90% or about 30% were seen for most TCR beta V segments in an earlier analysis.

The CDR3 spans 13 residues. V was cut by 8 bases and J by 2 bases, with 12 bases left in between. The germline V gene has CDR1 SNHLY and CDR2 FYNNEI. This PCR relied on a set of 60 Vbeta primers and 13 Jbeta primers. Data came from immunoSEQ multiplex PCR; TCRdb stores just in-frame clones and leaves some out. The table has about 200,000 clones, roughly four fifths seen once. Of note for this clone: What it binds is unknown.

The sample consisted of PBMCs. The genes are TRBV2 and TRBJ2-5; possibly TRBD1 for D (6 bases). The clonotype originates from a man aged 40-55 years in good health and CMV-seropositive. The CDR3 DNA reads TGTGCCAGCGAGGGGGTCGTTCAAGAGACCCAGTACTTC. Residues: CASEGVVQETQYF.